This T cell receptor (beta chain) was observed in a study of T cell repertoires in cytomegalovirus infection. Study background: Recently identified HLA-C-restricted CMV epitopes and well-studied HLA-B-restricted CMV epitopes were used by the study. Indications came from public TCR beta signatures; they pointed to CMV infection and to a matching HLA type. Study conclusions and caveats: The ex vivo response showed dominance by HLA-C-restricted CMV-specific TCR beta clonotypes. Based on cumulative public TCR beta family frequency, carriers of CMV plus the relevant HLA were identified.

Each CDR3 protein is one row after TCRdb ran MiXCR on the reads. The data contain approximately 83,000 distinct CDR3 sequences, about 24% of them seen just once; the ten biggest clones take up approximately 51%. V lost 5 bases to trimming and J lost 0 bases; unmatched junction nucleotides: 7. The CDR3 has 16 residues. The sample holds many counts of this clonotype. The antigen remains unidentified. Sequenced here: CD8+ T cells from cultured PBMCs, sampled from culture after CMV antigen stimulation. V usage is TRBV12-3 or TRBV12-4 and J usage is TRBJ1-3; TRBD1 aligns across 7 bases. This receptor was obtained from a human donor in good health (CMV status not recorded). Some clones in this sample may be carry-over from other donors' samples. This CDR3 reads CASSPTQGSSGNTIYF. The CDR3 DNA is TGTGCCAGCAGTCCCACACAGGGGAGCTCTGGAAACACCATATATTTT.